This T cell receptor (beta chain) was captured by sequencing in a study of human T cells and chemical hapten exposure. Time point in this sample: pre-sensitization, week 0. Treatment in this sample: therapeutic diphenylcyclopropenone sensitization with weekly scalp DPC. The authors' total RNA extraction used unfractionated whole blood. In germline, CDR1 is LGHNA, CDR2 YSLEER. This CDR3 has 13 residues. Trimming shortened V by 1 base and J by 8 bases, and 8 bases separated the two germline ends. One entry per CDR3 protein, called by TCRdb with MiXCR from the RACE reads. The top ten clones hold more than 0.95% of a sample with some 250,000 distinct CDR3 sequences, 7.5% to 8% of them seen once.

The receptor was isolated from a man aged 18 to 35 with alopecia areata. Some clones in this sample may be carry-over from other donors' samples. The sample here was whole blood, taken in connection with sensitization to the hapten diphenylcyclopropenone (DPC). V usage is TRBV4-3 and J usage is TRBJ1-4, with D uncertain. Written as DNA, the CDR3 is TGCGCCAGCAGCCAAGTATCCGGGGAAAAACTGTTTTTT. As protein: CASSQVSGEKLFF.